Following are 22 T cell receptor beta chains from one sample sequenced in a study of blood T cell repertoires in COVID-19 (dated by TCRdb to 2018 to 2021). The method was the immunoSEQ multiplex PCR assay. Entries here come from immuneACCESS through TCRdb and include only in-frame sequences with V and J called. Some clones fail to appear in such tables; in the studies checked, an unresolved V gene covers under half of the shortfall, and the cause of the remainder is unknown. The sample contains a few hundred thousand clones, over 75% of them found a single time. The ten most abundant clones make up around a tenth of the sample. The sample taken for sequencing was PBMCs or T cells enriched from blood (not recorded which). These receptors were collected from a middle-aged woman who had recovered from COVID-19.

This chain uses TRBV28 with TRBJ1-1; a weak D match, TRBD1 (5 bases). Trimming removed 6 bases from V and 10 bases from J, with 12 bases in between. Germline values: CDR1 MDHEN, CDR2 SYDVKM. The CDR3 extends over 11 amino acids. DNA of the CDR3: TGTGCCAGCAGCGTCGGTAGGGGAGCTTTCTTT. Its translation: CASSVGRGAFF.

The rearrangement joins TRBV5-4 to TRBJ2-1, with D perhaps TRBD2 (6 bases). Germline values: CDR1 SGHNT, CDR2 YYREEE (reference sequence). V was shortened by 0 bases and J by 8 bases, with 12 bases between the two germline ends. CDR3 length: 14 amino acids. This CDR3 reads CASSLGAGTDEQFF. The CDR3 region has the DNA TGTGCCAGCAGCTTGGGGGCGGGGACGGATGAGCAGTTCTTC.

Note on this clone: Other DNA sequences in the same sample also yield this CDR3. V is TRBV7-2 and J is TRBJ2-7; 13 bases map to TRBD2. CDR1 is SGHTA, CDR2 FQGNSA, per germline. The CDR3 sequence is 15 residues long. J gave up 0 bases and V 5 bases, and 1 base lay outside the gene matches. Here the CDR3 reads CASSRTSGSSYEQYF. The CDR3 DNA sequence: TGTGCCAGCAGCAGGACTAGCGGGAGCTCCTACGAGCAGTACTTC.

This clone was observed once. V usage is TRBV30 and J usage is TRBJ2-7; 7 bases align to TRBD1. Trimming cost V 6 bases and J 7 bases; bases outside gene matches: 12. The V gene's germline CDR1 is GTSNPN and CDR2 SVGIG (reference sequence). The CDR3 has 13 residues. This CDR3 is CACSLERGLEQYF. The CDR3, as DNA: TGTGCCTGTTCTTTGGAGAGGGGGCTGGAGCAGTACTTC.

V and J are TRBV4-1 and TRBJ2-7, with TRBD1 matching over 9 bases. In germline, CDR1 is MGHRA, CDR2 YSYEKL. V lost 5 bases, J lost 3 bases, and 20 bases stayed unmatched. This CDR3 spans 19 amino acids. The CDR3 sequence: CASSSYLGQGHAGNYEQYF. The CDR3, as DNA: TGCGCCAGCAGCTCTTACTTGGGACAGGGACACGCTGGGAACTACGAGCAGTACTTC.

The V gene is TRBV24-1, the J gene TRBJ2-1, with TRBD1 identical over 7 bases. V lost 2 bases to trimming and J lost 2 bases; unmatched junction nucleotides: 2. In germline, CDR1 is KGHDR, CDR2 SFDVKD. The CDR3 covers 15 residues. CDR3 DNA: TGTGCCACCAGTGATTACAGGGGCCCCTACAATGAGCAGTTCTTC. Its protein product is CATSDYRGPYNEQFF.

The chain recombines TRBV6-5 with TRBJ1-6; TRBD1 matches 8 bases. The CDR3 covers 14 residues. Germline V lookup: CDR1 MNHEY, CDR2 SVGAGI. J lost 9 bases, V lost 2 bases, and 3 bases had no gene match. The CDR3 DNA follows: TGTGCCAGCAGTTACGGGGACAGGTCTTCACCCCTCCACTTT. It specifies CASSYGDRSSPLHF.

V gene TRBV12-3 or TRBV12-4 combines with J gene TRBJ1-1; a possible D gene is TRBD1 (6 bases). This CDR3 spans 12 amino acids. V shed 4 bases and J shed 5 bases, with 8 bases lying between them. The CDR3 nucleotides are TGTGCCAGCAGTTCAGGGGAAACTGAAGCTTTCTTT. Encoded protein: CASSSGETEAFF.

This sequence joins TRBV7-9 and TRBJ2-3, with 7 positions matching TRBD2. Germline V gene sequence: CDR1 SEHNR, CDR2 FQNEAQ (reference sequence). J lost 3 bases, V lost 5 bases, and 11 bases had no gene match. The CDR3 loop spans 16 amino acids. The CDR3 nucleotides are TGTGCCAGCAGCCCTAATGACGGGGGGTCGACAGATACGCAGTATTTT. Its translation is CASSPNDGGSTDTQYF.

The chain uses TRBV15 and TRBJ2-7, with 7 bases fitting TRBD1. Germline lookup yields CDR1 LNHNV and CDR2 YYDKDF (reference sequence). This CDR3 region has 15 residues. J lost 3 bases, V lost 0 bases, and 5 bases had no gene match. The CDR3 loop reads CATSRDQGDSYEQYF. The CDR3 DNA reads as TGTGCCACCAGCAGAGATCAGGGGGACAGCTACGAGCAGTACTTC.

This clone came up once. The V call is TRBV19, the J call TRBJ1-1; 8 nucleotides align to TRBD1. Trimming cost V 5 bases and J 2 bases; bases outside gene matches: 13. CDR3 size: 17 residues. The V gene's germline CDR1 is LNHDA and CDR2 SQIVND (reference sequence). The DNA of the CDR3 is TGTGCCAGTAGTTCGTGGACAGGGAGGGGAACCAACACTGAAGCTTTCTTT. This encodes CASSSWTGRGTNTEAFF.

V usage is TRBV28 and J usage is TRBJ1-4; D perhaps matches TRBD1 (5 bases). The ends were cut back, 6 bases at V and 0 bases at J, with 14 bases in the middle. The germline CDR1 and CDR2 sequences are MDHEN and SYDVKM. This CDR3 region has 16 residues. The CDR3 region is CASSTGGRPTNEKLFF. The CDR3 DNA is TGTGCCAGCAGCACAGGTGGCAGACCAACTAATGAAAAACTGTTTTTT.

The CDR3 DNA follows: TGTGCCAGTACGATGCTGGACAGGGTTAACTATGGCTACACCTTC. Its protein product is CASTMLDRVNYGYTF. This chain joins TRBV19 and TRBJ1-2; TRBD1 aligns across 8 bases. CDR3 size: 15 residues. CDR1 is LNHDA, CDR2 SQIVND, per germline (reference sequence). V shed 7 bases, J shed 1 base, and the junction held 8 bases outside the gene matches.

The chain couples TRBV12-3 or TRBV12-4 to TRBJ2-5; 8 positions match TRBD1. J lost 9 bases, V lost 5 bases, and 5 bases had no gene match. The CDR3 consists of 12 residues. This CDR3 is CASSTTGVAQYF. The DNA of the CDR3 is TGTGCCAGCAGTACGACAGGGGTGGCCCAGTACTTC.

V is TRBV11-3 and J is TRBJ1-6, with TRBD1 matching 7 bases. The V segment lost 5 bases and the J segment 0 bases; nucleotides outside the gene matches: 1. CDR3 length: 15 amino acids. Germline V lookup: CDR1 SGHNT, CDR2 YENEEA. CDR3 loop: CASSRDSSYNSPLHF. CDR3 DNA: TGTGCCAGCAGCCGGGACAGCTCCTATAATTCACCCCTCCACTTT. Together with reference TRBV11-3 and TRBJ1-6, the CDR3 gives the full variable domain: EAGVVQSPRYKIIEKKQPVAFWCNPISGHNTLYWYLQNLGQGPELLIRYENEEAVDDSQLPKDRFSAERLKGVDSTLKIQPAELGDSAVYLCASSRDSSYNSPLHFGNGTRLTVT.

The V gene is TRBV11-2, the J gene TRBJ1-4; TRBD1 might be the D (5 bases). The V gene's germline CDR1 is SGHAT and CDR2 FQNNGV. The CDR3 covers 14 residues. Trimming cost V 1 base and J 8 bases, with 11 bases left between them. The CDR3 DNA reads TGTGCCAGCAGCTTAGGAAGGGGTGGCGAAAAACTGTTTTTT. Its translation is CASSLGRGGEKLFF.

The chain carries TRBV7-9 and TRBJ1-1, with 7 bases matching TRBD1. The CDR3 spans 13 residues. Per germline, CDR1 SEHNR and CDR2 FQNEAQ (reference sequence). With V trimmed by 7 bases and J by 4 bases, 6 bases remained unmatched. CDR3: CASIPPGGTEAFF. CDR3 DNA: TGTGCCAGCATCCCCCCAGGGGGCACTGAAGCTTTCTTT.

This clone was detected only once. The V call is TRBV5-1, the J call TRBJ1-1; TRBD1 agrees at 9 bases. Germline assignment: CDR1 SGHRS and CDR2 YFSETQ. The CDR3 has 14 amino acids. Trimming took 7 bases from V and 3 from J; bases not matched to a gene: 7. In DNA form, the CDR3 reads TGCGCCAGCGGGGGACAGGGAGGTCACACTGAAGCTTTCTTT. Translating gives CASGGQGGHTEAFF.

The rearrangement links TRBV9 to TRBJ2-1; 7 nucleotides agree with TRBD2. Germline CDR1 reads SGDLS; CDR2 reads YYNGEE. The junction had 3 bases not matched to a gene; V was cut back by 0 bases and J by 3 bases. There are 15 residues in the CDR3. This CDR3 is CASSVEGGGYNEQFF. CDR3 DNA: TGTGCCAGCAGCGTAGAGGGCGGGGGCTACAATGAGCAGTTCTTC.

This chain uses TRBV7-3 with TRBJ2-7; 12 bases are shared with TRBD2. CDR1 is SGHTA, CDR2 FQGTGA, per germline. The CDR3 is 15 residues long. V lost 2 bases and J lost 6; bases outside the gene matches: 5. The CDR3 loop reads CASSLEPGLAGEQYF. The DNA for the CDR3 is TGTGCCAGCAGCTTAGAGCCGGGACTAGCGGGCGAGCAGTACTTC. Together with reference TRBV7-3 and TRBJ2-7, the CDR3 gives the full variable domain: GAGVSQTPSNKVTEKGKYVELRCDPISGHTALYWYRQSLGQGPEFLIYFQGTGAADDSGLPNDRFFAVRPEGSVSTLKIQRTERGDSAVYLCASSLEPGLAGEQYFGPGTRLTVT.

The genes are TRBV28 and TRBJ1-1; D is unresolved. The CDR3 runs 14 residues. Trimming cost V 4 bases and J 5 bases, with 14 bases left between them. In germline, CDR1 is MDHEN, CDR2 SYDVKM. The CDR3: CASSYGVLRTEAFF. The CDR3 nucleotides read TGTGCCAGCAGTTACGGGGTCCTGAGGACTGAAGCTTTCTTT.

The chain links TRBV9 to TRBJ2-2; 7 bases match TRBD2. V dropped 0 bases and J dropped 3; count of bases not matched to a gene: 5. Germline CDR1 SGDLS, CDR2 YYNGEE. The CDR3 length is 16 residues. The CDR3 here is CASSVARTSYTGELFF. The CDR3 DNA reads as TGTGCCAGCAGCGTAGCTAGGACTAGTTACACCGGGGAGCTGTTTTTT.